These 4 T cell receptor beta chains were sequenced from one sample in a study of blood T cell repertoires in COVID-19. Using immunoSEQ multiplex PCR, the repertoire was profiled, and TCRdb retains in-frame clones only, with some absent. The repertoire includes a few hundred thousand clones, approximately 86% of them detected once, and 0.87% sits in the top ten. The material sequenced was peripheral blood. These receptor sequences come from a human donor with COVID-19, enrolled during active disease. The donor label of this sample is uncertain.

The CDR3: CSVDSSGNEQFF. The CDR3 bases are TGCAGCGTTGATTCTAGCGGGAATGAGCAGTTCTTC. The V call is TRBV29-1, the J call TRBJ2-1; TRBD2 agrees at 8 bases. This CDR3 spans 12 amino acids. From germline, CDR1 is SQVTM and CDR2 ANQGSEA. The V gene end was trimmed by 3 bases and the J gene end by 7 bases; junction bases not matched to a gene: 2.

The rearrangement joins TRBV6-4 to TRBJ1-4; D is unclear. The V end lost 10 bases, the J end lost 13 bases, and 19 bases lay between the germline ends. Germline CDR1 MRHNA, CDR2 SNTAGT. This CDR3 spans 12 amino acids. CDR3 bases: TGTGCCACCACCGGCATTAAATCGGGACTGTTTTTT. This gives the protein CATTGIKSGLFF.

V is TRBV28 and J is TRBJ1-4, with D maybe TRBD1 (6 bases). The CDR3 contains 13 residues. Trimming removed 10 bases from V and 7 bases from J, with 16 bases in between. Germline CDR1 MDHEN, CDR2 SYDVKM. This CDR3 is CAIHQGRGEKLFF. The CDR3 coding sequence is TGTGCCATCCACCAGGGGCGAGGTGAAAAACTGTTTTTT.

CDR3 sequence reads: CASSLYPSPMRETQYF. For the CDR3, the DNA is TGTGCCAGCAGCTTATACCCCTCGCCGATGCGAGAGACCCAGTACTTC. The chain couples TRBV7-9 to TRBJ2-5; D call uncertain. CDR1 is SEHNR and CDR2 is FQNEAQ in the germline V gene (reference sequence). Trimming took off 2 bases at V and 4 bases at J, with 17 bases between the two ends. The CDR3 length is 16 residues.